The clone carrying this T cell receptor beta chain appeared many times. Antigen unknown. The data belong to a study of CD8+CD57+ T cells in acquired aplastic anemia. General study points: Researchers report that twenty-nine CD8+ CDR3 sequences appeared in both patients and controls.

The template for TCR beta VDJ and CDR3 sequence profiling was genomic DNA. TCRdb fed the reads into MiXCR, producing one record per CDR3 protein. The table records about 64,000 distinct CDR3 sequences, about 50% of them present only once. The V gene's germline CDR1 is MGHRA and CDR2 YSYEKL. J lost 0 bases, V lost 0 bases, and 5 bases had no gene match. The CDR3 runs to 17 residues. The rearrangement joins TRBV4-1 to TRBJ2-4; 7 bases agree with TRBD1. This receptor was identified in a human donor in good health, serving as a control. Sequencing used sorted CD4+, CD8+, or CD8+CD57+ T cells (not recorded which) from PBMCs. The CDR3 region is CASSQDSGQIAKNIQYF. In nucleotides, the CDR3 is TGCGCCAGCAGCCAAGATTCGGGACAGATAGCCAAAAACATTCAGTACTTC.